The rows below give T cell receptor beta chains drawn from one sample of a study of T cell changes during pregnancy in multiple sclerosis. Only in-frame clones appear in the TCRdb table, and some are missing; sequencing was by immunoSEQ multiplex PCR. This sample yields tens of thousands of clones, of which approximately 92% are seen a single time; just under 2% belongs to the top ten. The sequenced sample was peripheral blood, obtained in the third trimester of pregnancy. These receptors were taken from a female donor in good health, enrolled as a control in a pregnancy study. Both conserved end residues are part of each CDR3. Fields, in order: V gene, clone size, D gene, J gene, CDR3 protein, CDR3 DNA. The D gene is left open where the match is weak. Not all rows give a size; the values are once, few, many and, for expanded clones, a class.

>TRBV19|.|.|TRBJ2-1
CASREQGRGFNNEQFF
TGTGCCAGTAGAGAACAGGGAAGAGGGTTTAACAATGAGCAGTTCTTC
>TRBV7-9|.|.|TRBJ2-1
CASSLILHPGFF
TGTGCCAGCAGCTTAATCCTCCACCCCGGGTTCTTC
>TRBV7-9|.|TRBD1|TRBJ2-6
CASSRGQGTGANVLTF
TGTGCCAGCAGCCGGGGACAGGGGACAGGGGCCAACGTCCTGACTTTC
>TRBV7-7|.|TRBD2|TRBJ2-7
CASSDPGLAGGWTYEQYF
TGTGCTAGCAGCGATCCGGGACTAGCGGGAGGATGGACCTACGAGCAGTACTTC
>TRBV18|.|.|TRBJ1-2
CASSRGGANYGYTF
TGTGCCAGCTCAAGGGGGGGAGCTAACTATGGCTACACCTTC
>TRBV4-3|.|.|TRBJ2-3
CASSQVGGVGRELYTDTQYF
TGCGCCAGCAGCCAAGTTGGAGGGGTCGGTCGGGAGCTGTACACAGATACGCAGTATTTT
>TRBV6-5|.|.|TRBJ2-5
CASSLRTGIQETQYF
TGTGCCAGCAGTCTTAGGACGGGGATCCAAGAGACCCAGTACTTC
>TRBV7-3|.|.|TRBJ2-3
CASSQRTSTDTQYF
TGTGCCAGCAGCCAAAGGACTAGCACAGATACGCAGTATTTT
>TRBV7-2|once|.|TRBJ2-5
CASSLGLGSEETQYF
TGTGCCAGCAGCTTAGGTCTGGGGAGCGAAGAGACCCAGTACTTC
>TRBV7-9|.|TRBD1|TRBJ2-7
CASSLDRGSDEQYF
TGTGCCAGCAGCTTAGACAGGGGCAGCGACGAGCAGTACTTC
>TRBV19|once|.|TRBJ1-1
CASSILAYQTEAFF
TGTGCCAGTAGTATTCTGGCTTATCAAACTGAAGCTTTCTTT
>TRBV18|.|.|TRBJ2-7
CASSHRRQTNSYEQYF
TGTGCCAGCTCTCACCGTAGGCAGACAAACTCCTACGAGCAGTACTTC
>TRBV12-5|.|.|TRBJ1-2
CASGLRAGNGYTF
TGTGCTAGTGGTTTGAGGGCAGGGAATGGCTACACCTTC
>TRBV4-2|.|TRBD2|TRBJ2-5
CASSLWTSGDQETQYF
TGTGCCAGCAGCCTATGGACTAGCGGGGACCAAGAGACCCAGTACTTC
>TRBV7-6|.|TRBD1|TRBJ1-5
CASSDRGNQPQHF
TGTGCCAGCAGCGACAGGGGTAATCAGCCCCAGCATTTT
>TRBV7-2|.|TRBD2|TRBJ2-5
CASARTSVRQETQYF
TGTGCCAGCGCTAGGACTAGTGTGAGGCAAGAGACCCAGTACTTC
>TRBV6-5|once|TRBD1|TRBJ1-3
CASSSPTSGQGNTIYF
TGTGCCAGCAGTTCCCCAACTTCGGGACAGGGAAACACCATATATTTT
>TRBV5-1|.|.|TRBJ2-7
CASSSGIGTYEQYF
TGCGCCAGCAGCTCCGGGATCGGGACCTACGAGCAGTACTTC
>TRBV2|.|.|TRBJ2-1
CARMPQGGGKQFF
TGTGCCAGGATGCCCCAGGGCGGAGGGAAGCAGTTCTTC
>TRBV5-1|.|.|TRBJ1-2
CASSRDPLTGNNYGYTF
TGCGCCAGCAGCCGGGATCCACTTACAGGGAATAACTATGGCTACACCTTC
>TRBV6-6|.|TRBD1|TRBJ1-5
CASSYRRGLDQPQHF
TGTGCCAGCAGTTATAGGAGGGGGCTGGATCAGCCCCAGCATTTT
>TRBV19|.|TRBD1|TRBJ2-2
CASRSTGGTGELFF
TGTGCCAGTAGGTCGACAGGGGGTACCGGGGAGCTGTTTTTT
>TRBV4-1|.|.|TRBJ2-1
CASSQEKSSRYNEQFF
TGCGCCAGCAGCCAAGAGAAGTCTAGCCGCTACAATGAGCAGTTCTTC
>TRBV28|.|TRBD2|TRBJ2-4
CASSLWSSGEKNIQYF
TGTGCCAGCAGTTTATGGTCTAGCGGGGAGAAAAACATTCAGTACTTC
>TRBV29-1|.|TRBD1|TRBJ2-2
CSGWGQPNTGELFF
TGCAGCGGATGGGGACAGCCGAACACCGGGGAGCTGTTTTTT
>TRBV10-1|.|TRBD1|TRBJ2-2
CASRSQQGTGELFF
TGCGCCAGCAGGAGCCAACAGGGGACCGGGGAGCTGTTTTTT
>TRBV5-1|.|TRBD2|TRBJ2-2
CASSQIAGLPNTGELFF
TGCGCCAGCAGCCAGATAGCGGGACTACCGAACACCGGGGAGCTGTTTTTT
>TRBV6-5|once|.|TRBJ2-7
CASSYTTGRYEQYF
TGTGCCAGCAGTTACACGACTGGCCGATACGAGCAGTACTTC
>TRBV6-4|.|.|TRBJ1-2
CASPPQLRAVYLYGYTF
TGTGCCAGCCCCCCCCAGTTGAGGGCCGTTTACCTCTATGGCTACACCTTC
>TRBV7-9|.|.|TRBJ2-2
CASVGRDTGELFF
TGTGCCAGCGTGGGTCGGGACACCGGGGAGCTGTTTTTT
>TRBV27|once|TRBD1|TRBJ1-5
CASSSGTDSNQPQHF
TGTGCCAGCAGTTCCGGGACAGATAGCAATCAGCCCCAGCATTTT
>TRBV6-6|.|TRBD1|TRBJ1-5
CASSYHRDRGTQPQHF
TGTGCCAGCAGTTACCACCGGGACAGGGGGACTCAGCCCCAGCATTTT
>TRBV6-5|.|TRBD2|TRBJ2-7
CASSYTSGRYEQYF
TGTGCCAGCAGTTACACTAGCGGAAGATACGAGCAGTACTTC
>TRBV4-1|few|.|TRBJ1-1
CASSHPDRFNTEAFF
TGCGCCAGCAGCCACCCGGACAGATTCAACACTGAAGCTTTCTTT
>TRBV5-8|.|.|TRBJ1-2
CASSLPGRDYGYTF
TGTGCCAGCAGCTTGCCGGGAAGGGACTATGGCTACACCTTC
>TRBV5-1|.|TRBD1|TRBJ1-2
CASSATTGTGNYTF
TGCGCCAGCAGCGCAACCACCGGGACAGGGAACTACACCTTC
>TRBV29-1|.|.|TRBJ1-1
CSVEGPDGAEAFF
TGCAGCGTTGAAGGTCCGGACGGGGCTGAAGCTTTCTTT
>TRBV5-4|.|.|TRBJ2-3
CAGQVSSTNTQYF
TGTGCCGGTCAAGTTAGTAGCACAAATACGCAGTATTTT
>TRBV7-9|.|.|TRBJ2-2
CASNRDANTGELFF
TGTGCCAGCAACAGGGACGCGAACACCGGGGAGCTGTTTTTT
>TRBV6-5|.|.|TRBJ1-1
CASRAPLQGGEAFF
TGTGCCAGCCGAGCGCCGTTACAGGGCGGTGAAGCTTTCTTT
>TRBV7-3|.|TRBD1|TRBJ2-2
CASSRAQGAIGELFF
TGTGCCAGCAGCAGAGCGCAGGGGGCAATCGGGGAGCTGTTTTTT
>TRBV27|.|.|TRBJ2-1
CASSLRETNANEQFF
TGTGCCAGCAGTTTAAGGGAGACCAACGCCAATGAGCAGTTCTTC
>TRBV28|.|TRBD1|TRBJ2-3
CASSSPGTVSTDTQYF
TGTGCCAGCAGTTCCCCCGGGACAGTAAGCACAGATACGCAGTATTTT
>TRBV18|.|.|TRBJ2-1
CASSPALNNNEQFF
TGTGCCAGCTCACCAGCACTTAATAACAATGAGCAGTTCTTC
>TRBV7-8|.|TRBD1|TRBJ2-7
CASSPRQGPYEQYF
TGTGCCAGCAGCCCACGACAGGGACCCTACGAGCAGTACTTC
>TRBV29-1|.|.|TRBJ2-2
CSAGGTHQNTGELFF
TGCAGCGCCGGCGGGACTCATCAGAACACCGGGGAGCTGTTTTTT
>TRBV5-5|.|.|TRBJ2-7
CASRSTWGVEQYF
TGTGCCAGCAGATCAACCTGGGGGGTCGAGCAGTACTTC
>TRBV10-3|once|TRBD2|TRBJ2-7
CAISVFPPSLAGFYEQYF
TGTGCCATCAGTGTGTTTCCCCCGTCACTAGCGGGGTTCTACGAGCAGTACTTC
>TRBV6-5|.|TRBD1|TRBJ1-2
CASSHNRGRNYGYTF
TGTGCCAGCAGCCATAACAGGGGTAGGAACTATGGCTACACCTTC
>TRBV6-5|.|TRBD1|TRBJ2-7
CASRKQGSSSYEQYF
TGTGCCAGCAGGAAACAGGGGTCGAGCTCCTACGAGCAGTACTTC
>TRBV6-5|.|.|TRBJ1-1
CASSGIGGRTEAFF
TGTGCCAGCAGTGGCATAGGGGGAAGGACTGAAGCTTTCTTT
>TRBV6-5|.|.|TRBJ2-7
CASSYEETRYEQYF
TGTGCCAGCAGTTACGAGGAAACCCGCTACGAGCAGTACTTC
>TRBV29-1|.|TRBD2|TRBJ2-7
CSVEDGLAGVLQQYF
TGCAGCGTTGAAGACGGCCTAGCGGGGGTTCTGCAGCAGTACTTC
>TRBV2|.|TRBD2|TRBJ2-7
CASRRLAGAEAYEQYF
TGTGCCAGCAGGAGACTAGCGGGGGCAGAAGCATACGAGCAGTACTTC